Each of the 18 T cell receptor beta chains below was sequenced from the same sample in a study of T cells in Graves' hyperthyroidism and ophthalmopathy. TCR beta CDR3 regions were amplified from RNA transcripts. With the HTBI primer set, the TCR CDR3 went through a first round of RT-PCR. TCRdb passed the multiplex PCR reads through MiXCR, listing each CDR3 protein once. The sample shows 660,000 or so distinct CDR3 sequences, roughly 46% of them seen only once. The sample comprised peripheral blood or thyroid tissue (not recorded which). These receptors were collected from an adult man with Graves' disease, either hyperthyroidism or ophthalmopathy (not recorded which).

The table lists this clonotype with a few counts. The chain combines TRBV7-8 with TRBJ1-5, with D hard to call. The CDR3 is 13 amino acids. Germline lookup yields CDR1 SGHVS and CDR2 FQNEAQ. V lost 5 bases, J lost 6 bases, and 11 bases lay in between. This chain's CDR3 is CASSLRRGQPQHF. The CDR3, as DNA: TGTGCCAGCAGCCTTCGGCGGGGTCAGCCCCAGCATTTT.

This clonotype was observed a few times. V is TRBV4-2 and J is TRBJ1-6; D is perhaps TRBD1 (6 bases). V lost 4 bases to trimming and J lost 7 bases, with 17 bases between them. Per the germline V gene, CDR1 is LGHNA and CDR2 is YNFKEQ. The CDR3 spans 16 residues. The DNA of the CDR3 is TGTGCCAGCAGCCCCGGCGGACAGCCCGTAAATTCACCCCTCCACTTT. It encodes CASSPGGQPVNSPLHF.

With respect to this clonotype: A much larger clone sits a single nucleotide away, making a read error possible. This chain links TRBV6-1 with TRBJ1-2; no clear D gene. Germline V CDR1 and CDR2: MNHNS, SASEGT. The germline V and J ends were trimmed by 1 base and 4 bases, with 4 bases remaining between them. The CDR3 consists of 12 residues. The CDR3, as DNA: TGTGCCAGCAGTGAAGTAGTCTATGGCTACACCTTC. Its protein product is CASSEVVYGYTF.

This clonotype was seen at least ten times. The V and J genes are TRBV29-1 and TRBJ1-2; TRBD1 matches 10 bases. There are 11 residues in the CDR3. J was trimmed by 7 bases and V by 6 bases; bases with no gene match: 2. Germline CDR1 is SQVTM and CDR2 is ANQGSEA. In DNA, the CDR3 is TGCAGCGTGGGACAGGGGTTTGGCTACACCTTC. Translating it yields CSVGQGFGYTF.

This clonotype was seen many times. The genes are TRBV6-1 and TRBJ2-5, with a weak D call TRBD2 (5 bases). The CDR3 length is 14 residues. Per germline, CDR1 MNHNS and CDR2 SASEGT. V was trimmed by 0 bases and J by 4 bases, leaving 9 bases between them. CDR3 nucleotide sequence: TGTGCCAGCAGTGAAGCGCGGGCTTCAGAGACCCAGTACTTC. This translates into CASSEARASETQYF.

The chain links TRBV7-2 to TRBJ2-6; D remains unclear. The CDR3 consists of 14 residues. Trimming pared 3 bases from V and 7 bases from J, leaving 10 bases between. Germline V lookup: CDR1 SGHTA, CDR2 FQGNSA. The CDR3 DNA reads as TGTGCCAGCAGCTTGCGCTCCGTAGCCAACGTCCTGACTTTC. It yields the protein CASSLRSVANVLTF.

In this sample, this clonotype turned up once. This rearrangement joins TRBV7-8 to TRBJ1-6, with D hard to call. The CDR3 is 12 residues long. In germline, CDR1 is SGHVS, CDR2 FQNEAQ. The V gene lost 5 bases and the J gene lost 10 bases, with 9 bases spanning the gap. CDR3 in amino acids: CASSPPTSPLHF. Written as DNA, the CDR3 is TGTGCCAGCAGCCCGCCAACGTCACCCCTCCACTTT.

This chain links TRBV19 with TRBJ2-3, with D perhaps assigned TRBD1 or TRBD2 (5 bases each). V was clipped by 3 bases and J by 2 bases, with 12 bases between them. CDR1 and CDR2 from the germline V gene are LNHDA and SQIVND (reference sequence). The CDR3 runs 15 residues. This CDR3 is CASSIEGLATDTQYF. CDR3 DNA: TGTGCCAGTAGTATCGAGGGGCTAGCCACAGATACGCAGTATTTT.

Here the CDR3 reads CASTRGGSGEQYF. The CDR3 region has the DNA TGCGCCAGCACCCGGGGCGGGAGCGGCGAGCAGTACTTC. The chain couples TRBV5-1 to TRBJ2-7; 7 nucleotides match TRBD2. Trimming took 6 bases from V and 6 from J; bases not matched to a gene: 9. This CDR3 region has 13 residues. From germline, CDR1 is SGHRS and CDR2 YFSETQ.

This clonotype was counted between two and nine times. The chain links TRBV7-2 to TRBJ2-5; tentatively, D is TRBD2 (6 bases). The CDR3 consists of 16 residues. The germline CDR1 and CDR2 sequences are SGHTA and FQGNSA. V lost 0 bases and J lost 2, with 13 bases in between. Here the CDR3 DNA reads TGTGCCAGCAGCTTAGCGCGTGGGAGGCCACAAGAGACCCAGTACTTC. It specifies CASSLARGRPQETQYF.

J is TRBJ2-2 and V is TRBV29-1; TRBD1 aligns across 8 bases. The V gene's germline CDR1 is SQVTM and CDR2 ANQGSEA. The V and J ends lost 7 bases and 7 bases, in that order; junction bases with no gene match: 5. The CDR3 is made up of 12 amino acids. The CDR3 nucleotides are TGCAGCGGACTGGGACAGGTCGGGGAGCTGTTTTTT. This sequence encodes CSGLGQVGELFF.

The J gene is TRBJ1-4, the V gene TRBV27; no definite D call. Germline CDR1 is MNHEY and CDR2 is SMNVEV (reference sequence). This CDR3 has 13 residues. Trimming took off 3 bases at V and 4 bases at J, with 6 bases between the two ends. The CDR3 reads CASSLVNNEKLFF. CDR3 bases: TGTGCCAGCAGTTTGGTAAATAATGAAAAACTGTTTTTT.

The genes are TRBV9 and TRBJ2-5; weak D call: TRBD2 (6 bases). The CDR3 spans 10 residues. The V and J ends lost 7 bases and 6 bases respectively, with 7 bases between them. In germline, CDR1 is SGDLS, CDR2 YYNGEE. DNA of the CDR3: TGTGCCAGCGGGGGGAAGACCCAGTACTTC. Its protein product is CASGGKTQYF.

The CDR3 nucleotides are TGCAGTGCTAGAGGGCCGGGACAGGCTAACACCGGGGAGCTGTTTTTT. The encoded protein is CSARGPGQANTGELFF. The V call is TRBV20-1, the J call TRBJ1-4, with 8 bases aligning to TRBD1. The J call may be wrong; the DNA end is better matched by TRBJ2-2. The V gene's germline CDR1 is DFQATT and CDR2 SNEGSKA (reference sequence). The CDR3 contains 16 residues.

The chain has TRBV10-3 and TRBJ2-7; 14 bases are shared with TRBD2. This CDR3 region has 12 residues. With 6 bases clipped from V and 10 bases from J, the junction kept 2 bases outside the gene matches. Germline V lookup: CDR1 ENHRY, CDR2 SYGVKD. The CDR3: CAIRTSGRDQYF. Written as DNA, the CDR3 is TGTGCCATCAGGACTAGCGGGAGGGATCAGTACTTC.

A few counts support this clonotype. This rearrangement joins TRBV6-5 to TRBJ2-7; D remains ambiguous. The length of the CDR3 is 14 residues. Germline CDR1 reads MNHEY; CDR2 reads SVGAGI. Deletions cut 5 bases from V and 1 base from J, with 12 bases between. CDR3 region: CASSEYEGSYEQYF. CDR3 nucleotides: TGTGCCAGCAGTGAGTACGAAGGGTCCTACGAGCAGTACTTC.

The V and J genes are TRBV10-3 and TRBJ1-2; D is unresolved. V gave up 10 bases and J gave up 0 bases, with 15 bases separating them. The germline gives CDR1 ENHRY, CDR2 SYGVKD. The CDR3 has 14 residues. The CDR3 is CASSNTGTNYGYTF. CDR3 bases: TGTGCCAGCAGCAATACCGGAACTAACTATGGCTACACCTTC.

On this clonotype: A much larger clone lies one base from this, so it may be a read error. The gene calls are TRBV2 and TRBJ2-7; D unclear. CDR3 size: 13 residues. Between the trimmed V and J ends, which lost 1 base and 1 base, there was a span of 5 bases. Germline loops: CDR1 SNHLY, CDR2 FYNNEI. CDR3 DNA: TGTGCCAGCAGTGAAGGCTGGTCCTACGAGCAGTACTTC. Its translation is CASSEGWSYEQYF.